One and the same sample provided the 5 T cell receptor beta chains below, sequenced in a study of shared clonotypes between healthy human individuals. Sequenced by immunoSEQ multiplex PCR; TCRdb stores in-frame clones only, minus some. The sample gives around 430,000 clones, 70% to 80% of which show up once; roughly 13% is in the top ten. Sequencing was carried out using PBMCs. The receptors derive from a woman aged 40 to 55 in good health. Some clones in this sample may be carry-over from other donors' samples.

This clone occurred a few times. Here the CDR3 DNA reads TGTGCCAGCAGCCGGGACGGGGACTCCTACGAGCAGTACTTC. Encoded protein: CASSRDGDSYEQYF. J is TRBJ2-7 and V is TRBV28; possibly TRBD1 or TRBD2 for D (5 bases each). The CDR3 covers 14 residues. Trimming left V 6 bases short and J 0 bases short, with 12 bases between. CDR1 MDHEN and CDR2 SYDVKM come from the germline V gene.

The V and J genes are TRBV15 and TRBJ1-3; D is uncertain. V lost 0 bases and J lost 10, with 10 bases in between. The CDR3 runs to 13 residues. Germline CDR1 reads LNHNV; CDR2 reads YYDKDF (reference sequence). CDR3 loop: CATSRDLGGTIYF. In nucleotides, the CDR3 is TGTGCCACCAGCAGAGATCTGGGAGGGACCATATATTTT.

The chain has TRBV29-1 and TRBJ2-5; 7 nucleotides agree with TRBD2. Losses at the gene ends were 5 bases for V and 3 bases for J; bases not matched to a gene: 15. The CDR3 totals 16 residues. From germline, CDR1 is SQVTM and CDR2 ANQGSEA. This CDR3 is CSVLRDGTTPKETQYF. CDR3 nucleotides: TGCAGCGTTTTGAGGGACGGGACTACCCCAAAAGAGACCCAGTACTTC.

This clone has more than one count but fewer than ten. The V and J genes are TRBV6-1 and TRBJ2-1; no definite D call. CDR1 is MNHNS, CDR2 SASEGT, per germline. The CDR3 consists of 15 residues. V was shortened by 0 bases and J by 1 base, with 7 bases between the two germline ends. In DNA form, the CDR3 reads TGTGCCAGCAGTGAAGCGCCGGAGTCCTACAATGAGCAGTTCTTC. Encoded protein: CASSEAPESYNEQFF.

This clone occurred once. The V and J genes are TRBV19 and TRBJ2-7, with TRBD1 matching over 12 bases. V shed 7 bases and J 7 bases; nucleotides not matched to a gene: 8. This CDR3 is built from 14 residues. CDR1 LNHDA and CDR2 SQIVND come from the germline V gene (reference sequence). DNA for the CDR3: TGTGCCAGTACCCCGGGACAGGGGGCGGGGGAGCAGTACTTC. Translation gives CASTPGQGAGEQYF.